The 32 T cell receptor beta chains below come from one sample, sequenced in a study of OX40 agonist ivuxolimab in advanced cancers. Assay used: immunoSEQ multiplex PCR; TCRdb lists only in-frame clones, some missing. Of roughly 7,700 clones listed, roughly 78% are singletons. The source material was CD4+ or CD8+ T cells sorted from blood, sampled in a trial of the OX40 agonist ivuxolimab. The receptor set was obtained from an adult with an advanced solid tumor such as melanoma, head and neck, liver or kidney cancer.

This clone was seen only a few times. The chain combines TRBV27 with TRBJ2-1; 8 nucleotides match TRBD2. The CDR3 contains 15 residues. Germline loops: CDR1 MNHEY, CDR2 SMNVEV (reference sequence). V gave up 2 bases and J gave up 4 bases; unmatched junction bases: 4. This CDR3 is CASSLSVAGYNEQFF. DNA for the CDR3: TGTGCCAGCAGTTTAAGTGTAGCGGGGTACAATGAGCAGTTCTTC.

This clone was counted only a few times. This chain joins TRBV4-3 and TRBJ2-2; possible D gene TRBD1, 6 bases. This CDR3 has 16 amino acids. The germline CDR1 and CDR2 sequences are LGHNA and YSLEER. With 0 bases removed from V and 4 bases from J, the gap between germline ends came to 12 bases. The CDR3 nucleotides are TGCGCCAGCAGCCAAGATGTAGGGGGTGGCACCGGGGAGCTGTTTTTT. It yields the protein CASSQDVGGGTGELFF.

The genes are TRBV6-5 and TRBJ2-7; the D gene could be TRBD1 or TRBD2 (5 bases each). CDR1 is MNHEY and CDR2 is SVGAGI in the germline V gene. There are 15 residues in the CDR3. Trimming cost V 2 bases and J 3 bases, with 14 bases left between them. The CDR3 sequence is CASSYGGDGLYEQYF. CDR3 bases: TGTGCCAGCAGTTACGGTGGGGACGGCCTCTACGAGCAGTACTTC.

The chain recombines TRBV27 with TRBJ1-2; possible D gene TRBD1, 6 bases. Germline CDR1 reads MNHEY; CDR2 reads SMNVEV (reference sequence). The CDR3 is made up of 16 amino acids. The germline V and J ends were trimmed by 7 bases and 0 bases, with 18 bases remaining between them. CDR3 nucleotide sequence: TGTGCCAGCACCCTGGGGGGGCAAGTCTCTAACTATGGCTACACCTTC. Its translation: CASTLGGQVSNYGYTF.

The chain combines TRBV2 with TRBJ1-5, with TRBD1 matching 8 bases. The CDR3 is 16 amino acids. Trimming at V came to 4 bases and at J to 2 bases, leaving 7 bases not matched to a gene. Germline V CDR1 and CDR2: SNHLY, FYNNEI. In DNA, the CDR3 is TGTGCCAGCAGTGGGGCGGACAGGGCAGGCAATCAGCCCCAGCATTTT. Translated, it gives CASSGADRAGNQPQHF.

This sequence joins TRBV6-1 and TRBJ1-2; no reliable D call. Trimming shortened V by 8 bases and J by 3 bases, and 4 bases separated the two germline ends. Germline V gene data show CDR1 as MNHNS and CDR2 as SASEGT. This CDR3 comprises 10 residues. The CDR3 DNA sequence: TGTGCCAGCCAGTACTATGGCTACACCTTC. Amino acid sequence: CASQYYGYTF.

In this sample, this clone is medium-sized (0.01 to 0.1%). This rearrangement joins TRBV28 to TRBJ1-1; D might be TRBD1 (5 bases). V lost 6 bases to trimming and J lost 5 bases, with 25 bases between them. This CDR3 spans 17 amino acids. Germline lookup yields CDR1 MDHEN and CDR2 SYDVKM. The CDR3 protein is CASRGIQGSRTTTEAFF. CDR3 nucleotide sequence: TGTGCCAGCAGGGGGATTCAGGGAAGTCGAACAACTACTGAAGCTTTCTTT.

The V call is TRBV7-6, the J call TRBJ2-1, with 7 bases lining up with TRBD2. CDR3 length: 16 amino acids. With 0 bases clipped from V and 5 bases from J, the junction kept 7 bases outside the gene matches. Germline V gene sequence: CDR1 SGHVS, CDR2 FNYEAQ. The CDR3 coding sequence is TGTGCCAGCAGCTTAGCGTGGCGGGAGCCCAACAATGAGCAGTTCTTC. It encodes CASSLAWREPNNEQFF. Full variable domain (outside the CDR3, taken from reference TRBV7-6 and TRBJ2-1): GAGVSQSPRYKVTKRGQDVALRCDPISGHVSLYWYRQALGQGPEFLTYFNYEAQQDKSGLPNDRFSAERPEGSISTLTIQRTEQRDSAMYRCASSLAWREPNNEQFFGPGTRLTVL.

The rearrangement uses TRBV28 and TRBJ1-3, with TRBD1 as a possible D gene (5 bases). Germline V gene data show CDR1 as MDHEN and CDR2 as SYDVKM. The germline V and J ends were trimmed by 5 bases and 0 bases, with 14 bases remaining between them. The CDR3 has 16 amino acids. DNA of the CDR3: TGTGCCAGCAGTGCGGTCGAGGGGAACTCTGGAAACACCATATATTTT. This encodes CASSAVEGNSGNTIYF.

This clone was seen only once. Here the CDR3 reads CASSLGTYTDTQYF. The CDR3 nucleotides are TGTGCCAGCAGTTTGGGGACCTACACAGATACGCAGTATTTT. V is TRBV6-5 and J is TRBJ2-3; D might be TRBD1 or TRBD2, each matching 5 bases. V lost 4 bases to trimming and J lost 2 bases, with 10 bases between them. Germline CDR1 MNHEY, CDR2 SVGAGI. The CDR3 is made up of 14 amino acids.

V usage is TRBV27 and J usage is TRBJ2-7; D call uncertain. CDR3 length: 12 amino acids. Trimming stripped 2 bases from V and 5 bases from J, with 7 bases between. The V gene's germline CDR1 is MNHEY and CDR2 SMNVEV (reference sequence). The chain's CDR3 is CASSLLGDEQYF. CDR3 nucleotides: TGTGCCAGCAGTTTACTTGGGGACGAGCAGTACTTC.

The chain has TRBV7-9 and TRBJ1-1, with TRBD1 as a possible D gene (5 bases). The V end was cut by 6 bases, the J end by 2 bases, with 10 bases between. Looked up from germline, CDR1 is SEHNR and CDR2 is FQNEAQ (reference sequence). The CDR3 runs to 13 residues. This CDR3 reads CASRVGENTEAFF. CDR3 DNA: TGTGCCAGCAGGGTAGGGGAAAACACTGAAGCTTTCTTT.

A single count supports this clone. This chain joins TRBV4-3 and TRBJ2-1; TRBD2 agrees at 9 bases. Looked up from germline, CDR1 is LGHNA and CDR2 is YSLEER. The V and J ends lost 2 bases and 6 bases, in that order; junction bases with no gene match: 5. The CDR3 is made up of 15 amino acids. The CDR3 nucleotides are TGCGCCAGCAGCCAACTACTAGCGGGCATCAATGAGCAGTTCTTC. Translating it yields CASSQLLAGINEQFF.

This clone appeared once. The rearrangement uses TRBV27 and TRBJ2-5; tentative D call: TRBD1 (6 bases). CDR1 MNHEY and CDR2 SMNVEV come from the germline V gene (reference sequence). The CDR3 has 14 residues. Trimming left V 6 bases short and J 3 bases short, with 14 bases between. Here the CDR3 DNA reads TGTGCCAGCAGCCAAATGCACAGGGAAGAGACCCAGTACTTC. Translation: CASSQMHREETQYF.

The chain recombines TRBV5-6 with TRBJ2-3; TRBD2 agrees at 11 bases. The CDR3 length is 16 residues. V was clipped by 1 base and J by 5 bases; unmatched bases: 6. Germline lookup yields CDR1 SGHDT and CDR2 YYEEEE. CDR3 nucleotide sequence: TGTGCCAGCAGCTTGAAAGGTCTAGCGGGGGGAGATACGCAGTATTTT. Its protein is CASSLKGLAGGDTQYF.

The chain recombines TRBV19 with TRBJ1-1; D is possibly TRBD1 (5 bases). The V gene lost 3 bases and the J gene lost 1 base, with 6 bases spanning the gap. The CDR3 sequence is 13 residues long. Germline loops: CDR1 LNHDA, CDR2 SQIVND (reference sequence). This CDR3 is CASSIGGNTEAFF. The CDR3 nucleotides are TGTGCCAGTAGTATCGGGGGGAACACTGAAGCTTTCTTT.

The CDR3: CASSLVTSVSSYNEQFF. Here the CDR3 DNA reads TGTGCCAGCAGTTTGGTCACTAGCGTTAGCTCCTACAATGAGCAGTTCTTC. J is TRBJ2-1 and V is TRBV27; 7 positions match TRBD2. Losses at the gene ends were 3 bases for V and 0 bases for J; bases not matched to a gene: 8. The germline V gene has CDR1 MNHEY and CDR2 SMNVEV (reference sequence). The CDR3 covers 17 residues.

CDR3 protein: CASSERRESGEQYF. The CDR3 DNA sequence: TGTGCCAGCAGTGAAAGAAGGGAGAGCGGGGAGCAGTACTTC. The chain is built from TRBV6-5 and TRBJ2-7, with D possibly matching TRBD2 (6 bases). CDR1 and CDR2 from the germline V gene are MNHEY and SVGAGI. The length of the CDR3 is 14 residues. Deletions cut 5 bases from V and 7 bases from J, with 18 bases between.

The chain links TRBV4-1 to TRBJ2-7, with D perhaps TRBD1 (6 bases). V lost 1 base and J 0 bases, leaving 10 bases between the germline ends. Germline V gives CDR1 MGHRA, CDR2 YSYEKL. The CDR3 contains 15 residues. The CDR3 is CASSQARGSSYEQYF. Here the CDR3 DNA reads TGCGCCAGCAGCCAAGCAAGGGGGAGCTCCTACGAGCAGTACTTC.

The J gene is TRBJ2-7, the V gene TRBV5-1; TRBD1 aligns across 7 bases. The trim removed 4 bases at V and 4 bases at J, leaving 14 bases unmatched. The CDR3 loop spans 16 amino acids. Germline V gene data show CDR1 as SGHRS and CDR2 as YFSETQ. The CDR3 DNA reads TGCGCCAGCAGCCAGGACTCCGGGACAGCCTCTTACGAGCAGTACTTC. Its protein product is CASSQDSGTASYEQYF.

This sequence joins TRBV27 and TRBJ2-1; TRBD1 or TRBD2 may be the D gene (5 bases each). Germline V lookup: CDR1 MNHEY, CDR2 SMNVEV (reference sequence). V was pared by 0 bases and J by 2 bases, with 5 bases between. The CDR3 loop spans 14 amino acids. The CDR3 region has the DNA TGTGCCAGCAGTTTATCGGGACCCTACAATGAGCAGTTCTTC. Its translation is CASSLSGPYNEQFF.

This clone is deemed medium-sized (0.01 to 0.1%). J is TRBJ2-7 and V is TRBV4-1, with D tentatively TRBD2 (7 bases). Germline CDR1 and CDR2: MGHRA and YSYEKL. The CDR3 is 15 amino acids. Trimming left V 4 bases short and J 4 bases short, with 17 bases between. CDR3 bases: TGCGCCAGCAGCCCAGGGGCGGGAGAAGGTTACGAGCAGTACTTC. Translation gives CASSPGAGEGYEQYF.

J is TRBJ2-3 and V is TRBV30; D is uncertain. Germline lookup yields CDR1 GTSNPN and CDR2 SVGIG (reference sequence). The CDR3 extends over 15 amino acids. V lost 0 bases, J lost 0 bases, and 10 bases lay in between. Written as DNA, the CDR3 is TGTGCCTGGAGTGTCAGTGGGAAAAGCACAGATACGCAGTATTTT. Amino acids: CAWSVSGKSTDTQYF.

The rearrangement uses TRBV7-2 and TRBJ2-3, with a possible D match to TRBD2 (6 bases). The V gene lost 5 bases and the J gene lost 1 base, with 10 bases spanning the gap. The CDR3 covers 14 residues. CDR1 is SGHTA, CDR2 FQGNSA, per germline. The chain's CDR3 is CASSPSGGTDTQYF. CDR3 DNA sequence: TGTGCCAGCAGCCCTTCGGGGGGCACAGATACGCAGTATTTT.

The V gene is TRBV27, the J gene TRBJ2-7; 9 bases match TRBD1. Germline V gene data show CDR1 as MNHEY and CDR2 as SMNVEV (reference sequence). The CDR3 has 13 residues. With 6 bases clipped from V and 5 bases from J, the junction kept 5 bases outside the gene matches. CDR3 protein: CASSLDRGNEQYF. CDR3 bases: TGTGCCAGCAGCTTGGACAGGGGTAACGAGCAGTACTTC.

This clone was recorded a few times. This sequence joins TRBV6-1 and TRBJ2-2; TRBD2 might be the D (6 bases). Germline V CDR1 and CDR2: MNHNS, SASEGT. Between the trimmed V and J ends, which lost 8 bases and 5 bases, there was a span of 9 bases. The CDR3 is 12 amino acids. The CDR3 nucleotides are TGTGCCAGCGATGGGGGGACCGGGGAGCTGTTTTTT. Translated: CASDGGTGELFF.

CDR3 residues: CASSYTGLVGEKLFF. For the CDR3, the DNA is TGTGCCAGCAGTTATACAGGGCTGGTAGGTGAAAAACTGTTTTTT. The chain joins TRBV27 to TRBJ1-4, with TRBD1 as a possible D gene (6 bases). The CDR3 consists of 15 residues. V lost 4 bases and J lost 7, with 16 bases in between. Germline V gene data show CDR1 as MNHEY and CDR2 as SMNVEV (reference sequence).

This chain uses TRBV7-9 with TRBJ2-7; perhaps D is TRBD1 or TRBD2 (6 bases each). Germline V gene sequence: CDR1 SEHNR, CDR2 FQNEAQ (reference sequence). Trimming pared 3 bases from V and 5 bases from J, leaving 11 bases between. The CDR3 length is 13 residues. This CDR3 is CASSFGGANEQYF. In DNA, the CDR3 is TGTGCCAGCAGCTTCGGGGGCGCAAACGAGCAGTACTTC.

V usage is TRBV27 and J usage is TRBJ2-3; possible D gene TRBD2, 5 bases. CDR1 and CDR2 from the germline V gene are MNHEY and SMNVEV (reference sequence). The CDR3 length is 14 residues. Trimming took off 5 bases at V and 1 base at J, with 10 bases between the two ends. The CDR3 sequence is CASSRVGGTDTQYF. For the CDR3, the DNA is TGTGCCAGCAGTCGGGTCGGGGGCACAGATACGCAGTATTTT.

The chain recombines TRBV10-2 with TRBJ2-7; 8 bases align to TRBD2. Unmatched junction bases numbered 6, after V lost 2 bases and J lost 9 bases. The germline V gene encodes CDR1 WSHSY and CDR2 SAAADI. The length of the CDR3 is 13 residues. The CDR3 coding sequence is TGCGCCAGCAGTGAGGAGCGGGAGATCGGGCAGTACTTC. This gives the protein CASSEEREIGQYF.

The chain uses TRBV7-9 and TRBJ1-5; weak D call: TRBD1 (5 bases). V was trimmed by 5 bases and J by 6 bases, leaving 8 bases between them. From germline, CDR1 is SEHNR and CDR2 FQNEAQ (reference sequence). The CDR3 is 12 residues long. CDR3 nucleotides: TGTGCCAGCAGCGGGGGAAGTCAGCCCCAGCATTTT. This codes for CASSGGSQPQHF.

The genes are TRBV7-2 and TRBJ2-2; D might be TRBD2 (6 bases). CDR3 size: 14 residues. Trimming left V 6 bases short and J 7 bases short, with 15 bases between. Looked up from germline, CDR1 is SGHTA and CDR2 is FQGNSA. CDR3 region: CASRHLGGGGELFF. The DNA of the CDR3 is TGTGCCAGCAGACATCTGGGGGGTGGCGGGGAGCTGTTTTTT.